These 21 T cell receptor beta chains were sequenced from one sample in a study of blood T cells in healthy people across ages. A second about 7 to 12 cycle PCR used barcoded and J-beta primers. TCRdb re-analysed the 5' RACE reads in MiXCR, keeping a single row per CDR3 protein. Of over 450,000 distinct CDR3 sequences in the sample, approximately 25% were seen once. These same records also appear under a second study, on T cells of mothers and their children.

The material sequenced was blood. The receptors were sampled from a boy aged 10-17 years in good health.

The chain has TRBV4-1 and TRBJ2-5; D remains ambiguous. CDR1 MGHRA and CDR2 YSYEKL come from the germline V gene. The CDR3 totals 13 residues. V was clipped by 1 base and J by 5 bases, with 8 bases between them. In DNA, the CDR3 is TGCGCCAGCAGCCAAGGATTTGGGGAGACCCAGTACTTC. Translation: CASSQGFGETQYF.

The CDR3, as DNA: TGTGCCAGCAGCGCCGATCCGACAGGGGAGACCGGGGAGCTGTTTTTT. Amino acids: CASSADPTGETGELFF. V gene TRBV9 combines with J gene TRBJ2-2; 8 bases line up with TRBD1. Germline V gives CDR1 SGDLS, CDR2 YYNGEE. J was trimmed by 5 bases and V by 3 bases; bases with no gene match: 9. The CDR3 sequence is 16 residues long.

This clonotype showed up many times. J is TRBJ2-3 and V is TRBV6-4; D gene unclear. Per the germline V gene, CDR1 is MRHNA and CDR2 is SNTAGT. The CDR3 loop spans 16 amino acids. V was pared by 0 bases and J by 2 bases, with 12 bases between. CDR3 in amino acids: CASSDSGSSDTDTQYF. As DNA, the CDR3 is TGTGCCAGCAGTGACTCTGGCAGCAGTGACACAGATACGCAGTATTTT.

V is TRBV14 and J is TRBJ2-7, with 11 bases lining up with TRBD1. J lost 7 bases, V lost 4 bases, and 12 bases had no gene match. CDR1 and CDR2 (germline): SGHDN, FVKESK. CDR3 length: 16 amino acids. The CDR3 DNA follows: TGTGCCAGCAGCCCCGGACAGGGGGCATTGAAACTTGAGCAGTACTTC. Translating gives CASSPGQGALKLEQYF.

CDR3 region: CASIMSFRYTEAFF. The CDR3 region has the DNA TGTGCCAGCATTATGAGCTTTCGATACACTGAAGCTTTCTTT. The rearrangement uses TRBV6-2 or TRBV6-3 and TRBJ1-1; no reliable D call. V lost 7 bases to trimming and J lost 3 bases, with 15 bases between them. The V gene's germline CDR1 is MNHEY and CDR2 SVGEGT. The CDR3 runs to 14 residues.

Many counts were recorded for this clonotype. The genes are TRBV5-5 and TRBJ2-5; D possibly matches TRBD1 or TRBD2 (5 bases each). In germline, CDR1 is SGHKS, CDR2 YYEKEE (reference sequence). The CDR3 sequence is 13 residues long. V dropped 4 bases and J dropped 5 bases, with 12 bases sitting between them. CDR3 DNA sequence: TGTGCCAGCAGCCCTTGGGGGAGTGAGACCCAGTACTTC. The encoded protein is CASSPWGSETQYF.

This clonotype showed up many times. The gene calls are TRBV29-1 and TRBJ2-1; TRBD1 aligns across 8 bases. Germline V CDR1 and CDR2: SQVTM, ANQGSEA. The CDR3 has 13 amino acids. CDR3 region: CSLGQGAYNEQFF. The CDR3 DNA reads TGCAGTCTGGGGCAGGGGGCATACAATGAGCAGTTCTTC.

In this sample, this clonotype turned up a few times. The J gene is TRBJ1-4, the V gene TRBV5-5; tentatively, D is TRBD1 (5 bases). Germline V gene data show CDR1 as SGHKS and CDR2 as YYEKEE (reference sequence). The V end was cut by 3 bases, the J end by 8 bases, with 11 bases between. The CDR3 has 13 residues. The CDR3: CASSSPGTEKLFF. CDR3 coding DNA: TGTGCCAGCAGCTCCCCGGGGACCGAAAAACTGTTTTTT.

As to this clonotype: One junction end disagrees with the germline gene, perhaps due to a read error. The CDR3 nucleotides are TGCGCCAACAGCTTGGCAGGGGGCACCGGGGAGCTGTTTTTT. Translation: CANSLAGGTGELFF. The chain is built from TRBV5-1 and TRBJ2-2; 7 bases agree with TRBD1. This CDR3 region has 14 residues. Germline CDR1 reads SGHRS; CDR2 reads YFSETQ.

About this clonotype: An end of the junction differs from the germline gene, which may be a read error. This chain uses TRBV20-1 with TRBJ1-3; D gene uncertain. CDR3 size: 15 residues. Germline V gene lookup returns CDR1 DFQATT and CDR2 SNEGSKA (reference sequence). The CDR3 DNA follows: TGCAGCGCTAGAGACCTGGTAAACGCTGGAAACACCATATATTTT. Translation: CSARDLVNAGNTIYF.

V is TRBV4-1 and J is TRBJ2-7; D not resolved. The V gene lost 1 base and the J gene lost 5 bases, with 9 bases spanning the gap. Per the germline V gene, CDR1 is MGHRA and CDR2 is YSYEKL. This CDR3 spans 13 amino acids. The CDR3 DNA is TGCGCCAGCAGCCAAGTGGTCTCGGACGAGCAGTACTTC. Encoded protein: CASSQVVSDEQYF.

Many counts were recorded for this clonotype. The V and J genes are TRBV28 and TRBJ2-3, with unresolved D. The germline V and J ends were trimmed by 2 bases and 1 base, with 10 bases remaining between them. From germline, CDR1 is MDHEN and CDR2 SYDVKM. This CDR3 spans 15 amino acids. Written as DNA, the CDR3 is TGTGCCAGCAGTTTAGATGGGCTGGGCACAGATACGCAGTATTTT. Translating it yields CASSLDGLGTDTQYF.

This sequence joins TRBV4-2 and TRBJ2-5; no clear D gene. The germline V and J ends were trimmed by 1 base and 5 bases, with 17 bases remaining between them. CDR1 is LGHNA, CDR2 YNFKEQ, per germline. This CDR3 is 16 amino acids long. The CDR3 spells CASSQVVNSARETQYF. CDR3 nucleotides: TGTGCCAGCAGCCAAGTTGTCAACAGCGCCAGGGAGACCCAGTACTTC.

This chain uses TRBV4-3 with TRBJ2-3; D is possibly TRBD2 (6 bases). Trimming pared 0 bases from V and 4 bases from J, leaving 17 bases between. Germline CDR1 reads LGHNA; CDR2 reads YSLEER. The length of the CDR3 is 17 residues. For the CDR3, the DNA is TGCGCCAGCAGCCAAGATACCGCTAGCGATGGAGCAGATACGCAGTATTTT. Translated: CASSQDTASDGADTQYF.

V gene TRBV18 combines with J gene TRBJ2-7; D is unresolved. The V gene's germline CDR1 is KGHSH and CDR2 LQKENI. With 2 bases removed from V and 2 bases from J, the gap between germline ends came to 7 bases. The CDR3 extends over 13 amino acids. CDR3 DNA: TGTGCCAGCTCACCATCTAATACCTACGAGCAGTACTTC. Translating it yields CASSPSNTYEQYF.

This clonotype was seen a few times. This chain joins TRBV7-9 and TRBJ2-1, with D hard to call. The CDR3 has 12 residues. V was pared by 1 base and J by 12 bases, with 10 bases between. Per germline, CDR1 SEHNR and CDR2 FQNEAQ (reference sequence). The CDR3 is CASSLERLWQFF. CDR3 in DNA: TGTGCCAGCAGCTTAGAGAGGTTGTGGCAGTTCTTC. Full variable domain (rest looked up from reference TRBV7-9 and TRBJ2-1): DTGVSQNPRHKITKRGQNVTFRCDPISEHNRLYWYRQTLGQGPEFLTYFQNEAQLEKSRLLSDRFSAERPKGSFSTLEIQRTEQGDSAMYLCASSLERLWQFFGPGTRLTVL.

Comment on this clonotype: At one end the junction does not follow the germline gene, possibly because of a read error. The CDR3 DNA sequence: TGTGCTAGCAGCTCCCGGCTCAGCGGCTATGGCTACACCTTC. This translates into CASSSRLSGYGYTF. The gene calls are TRBV7-7 and TRBJ1-2; D not resolved. This CDR3 spans 14 amino acids. Germline V gives CDR1 SSHAT, CDR2 FNYEAQ (reference sequence).

The genes are TRBV7-2 and TRBJ1-2; the D gene is possibly TRBD1 (5 bases). V lost 4 bases and J 4 bases, leaving 19 bases between the germline ends. The CDR3 contains 16 residues. CDR1 is SGHTA and CDR2 is FQGNSA in the germline V gene. The CDR3 sequence: CASSYHQAGQGYGYTF. DNA of the CDR3: TGTGCCAGCAGCTACCACCAGGCAGGCCAGGGCTATGGCTACACCTTC.

This chain links TRBV7-9 with TRBJ2-5; a weak D match, TRBD2 (6 bases). The germline V gene has CDR1 SEHNR and CDR2 FQNEAQ (reference sequence). This CDR3 spans 15 amino acids. With 4 bases removed from V and 4 bases from J, the gap between germline ends came to 16 bases. The CDR3 DNA sequence: TGTGCCAGCAGCTCACCGACTCGCGGGGTAGAGACCCAGTACTTC. Translation gives CASSSPTRGVETQYF.

In this sample, this clonotype turned up a few times. The chain is built from TRBV7-9 and TRBJ1-1; the D gene is possibly TRBD1 (5 bases). Trimming took off 3 bases at V and 3 bases at J, with 14 bases between the two ends. Germline V CDR1 and CDR2: SEHNR, FQNEAQ (reference sequence). The CDR3 consists of 15 residues. The CDR3 loop reads CASSFAGPGHTEAFF. In nucleotides, the CDR3 is TGTGCCAGCAGCTTCGCGGGACCTGGGCACACTGAAGCTTTCTTT.

The V and J genes are TRBV6-1 and TRBJ1-2; unclear D gene. V shed 2 bases and J shed 8 bases, with 18 bases lying between them. CDR1 and CDR2 from the germline V gene are MNHNS and SASEGT. This CDR3 comprises 15 residues. CDR3 sequence reads: CASSETAQIRIGYTF. The CDR3, as DNA: TGTGCCAGCAGTGAAACTGCCCAAATACGAATCGGCTACACCTTC.